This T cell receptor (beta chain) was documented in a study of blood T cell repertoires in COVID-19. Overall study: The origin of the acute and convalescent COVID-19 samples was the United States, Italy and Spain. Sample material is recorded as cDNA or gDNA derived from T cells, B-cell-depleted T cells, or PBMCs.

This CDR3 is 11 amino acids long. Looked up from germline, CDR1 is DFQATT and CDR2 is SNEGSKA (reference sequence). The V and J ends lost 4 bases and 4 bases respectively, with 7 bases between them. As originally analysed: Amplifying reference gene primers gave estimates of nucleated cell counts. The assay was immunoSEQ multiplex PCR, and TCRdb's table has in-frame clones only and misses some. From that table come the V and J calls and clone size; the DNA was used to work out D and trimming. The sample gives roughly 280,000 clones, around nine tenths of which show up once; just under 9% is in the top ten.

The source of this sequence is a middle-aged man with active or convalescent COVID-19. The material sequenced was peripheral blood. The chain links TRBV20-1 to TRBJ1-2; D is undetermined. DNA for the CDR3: TGCAGTGCTATGTCGTTCTATGGCTACACCTTC. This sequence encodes CSAMSFYGYTF.